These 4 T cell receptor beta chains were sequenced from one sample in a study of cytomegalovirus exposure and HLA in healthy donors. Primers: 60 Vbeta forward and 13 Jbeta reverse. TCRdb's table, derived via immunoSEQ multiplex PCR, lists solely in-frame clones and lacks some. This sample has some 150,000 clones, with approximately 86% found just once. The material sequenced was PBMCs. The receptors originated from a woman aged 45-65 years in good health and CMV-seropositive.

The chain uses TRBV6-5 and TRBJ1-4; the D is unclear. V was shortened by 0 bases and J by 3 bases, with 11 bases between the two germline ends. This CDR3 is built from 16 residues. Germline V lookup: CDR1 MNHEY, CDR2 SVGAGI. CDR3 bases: TGTGCCAGCAGTTACTCGCGGGAAGGAGCTAATGAAAAACTGTTTTTT. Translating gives CASSYSREGANEKLFF.

The CDR3 sequence is CASRLRQGSYEQYF. CDR3 nucleotides: TGTGCCAGCAGACTCAGACAGGGAAGTTACGAGCAGTACTTC. This chain connects TRBV6-5 to TRBJ2-7; 7 nucleotides align to TRBD1. Germline V gene lookup returns CDR1 MNHEY and CDR2 SVGAGI. The V gene end was trimmed by 6 bases and the J gene end by 4 bases; junction bases not matched to a gene: 9. CDR3 length equals 14 residues.

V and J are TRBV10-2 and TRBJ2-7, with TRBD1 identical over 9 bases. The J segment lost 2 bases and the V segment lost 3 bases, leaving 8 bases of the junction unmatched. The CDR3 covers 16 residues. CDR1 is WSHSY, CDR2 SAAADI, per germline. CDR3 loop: CASSDPPDRGAYEQYF. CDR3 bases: TGCGCCAGCAGTGACCCCCCGGACAGGGGAGCCTACGAGCAGTACTTC.

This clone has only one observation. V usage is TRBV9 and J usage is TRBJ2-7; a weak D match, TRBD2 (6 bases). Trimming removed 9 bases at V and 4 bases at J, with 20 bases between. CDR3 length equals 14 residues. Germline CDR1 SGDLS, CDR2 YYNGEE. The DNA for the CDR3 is TGTGCCACAAAACCAGCAGGGAGGTCGTACGAGCAGTACTTC. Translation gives CATKPAGRSYEQYF.